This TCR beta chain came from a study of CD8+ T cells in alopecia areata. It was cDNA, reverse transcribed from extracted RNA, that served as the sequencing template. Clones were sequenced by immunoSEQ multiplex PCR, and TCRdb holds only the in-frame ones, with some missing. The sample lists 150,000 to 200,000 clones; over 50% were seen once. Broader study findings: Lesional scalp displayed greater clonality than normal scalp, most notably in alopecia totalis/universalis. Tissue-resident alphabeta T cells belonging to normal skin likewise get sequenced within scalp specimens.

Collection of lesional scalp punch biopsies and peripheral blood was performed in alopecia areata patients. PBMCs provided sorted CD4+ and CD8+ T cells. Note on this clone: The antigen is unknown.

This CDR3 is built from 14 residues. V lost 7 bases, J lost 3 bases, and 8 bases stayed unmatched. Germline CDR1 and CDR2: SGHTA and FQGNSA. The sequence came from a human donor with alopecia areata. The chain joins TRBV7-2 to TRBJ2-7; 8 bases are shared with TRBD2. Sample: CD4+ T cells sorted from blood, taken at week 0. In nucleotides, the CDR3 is TGTGCCAGCACCAGAGGCGGGGGGCTCTACGAGCAGTACTTC. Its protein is CASTRGGGLYEQYF.